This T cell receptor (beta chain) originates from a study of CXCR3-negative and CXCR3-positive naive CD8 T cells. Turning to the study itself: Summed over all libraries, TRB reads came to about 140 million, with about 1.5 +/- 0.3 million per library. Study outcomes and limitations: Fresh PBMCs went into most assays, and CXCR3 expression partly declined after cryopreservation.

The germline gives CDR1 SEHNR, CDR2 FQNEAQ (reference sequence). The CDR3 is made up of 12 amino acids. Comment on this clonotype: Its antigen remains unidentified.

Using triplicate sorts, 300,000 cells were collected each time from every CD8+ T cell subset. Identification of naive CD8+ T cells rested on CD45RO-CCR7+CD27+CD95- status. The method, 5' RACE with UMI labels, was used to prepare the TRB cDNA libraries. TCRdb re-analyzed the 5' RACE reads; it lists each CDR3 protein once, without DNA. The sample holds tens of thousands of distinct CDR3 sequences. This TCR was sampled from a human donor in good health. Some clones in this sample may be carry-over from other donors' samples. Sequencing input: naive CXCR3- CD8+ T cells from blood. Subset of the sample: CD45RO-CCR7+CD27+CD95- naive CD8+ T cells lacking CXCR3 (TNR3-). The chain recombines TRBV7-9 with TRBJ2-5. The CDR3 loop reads CASSSHEETQYF.